Each of the 21 T cell receptor beta chains below was sequenced from the same sample in a study of PD-1 blockade in classical Hodgkin lymphoma. Time point in this sample: cycle 4 day 1 (C4D1), after around six weeks of nivolumab. All patients experienced relapse after autologous stem cell transplantation, and brentuximab vedotin exposure was variable. The method was immunoSEQ multiplex PCR; TCRdb's version includes in-frame clones alone and lacks a portion of them. The sample has tens of thousands of clones, 80% seen once. Sequenced material: peripheral blood mononuclear cells (PBMCs), taken before the fourth cycle of nivolumab. The receptor set was obtained from a human donor with classical Hodgkin lymphoma.

This clone has just one count. V usage is TRBV5-4 and J usage is TRBJ2-5; D is undetermined. The CDR3 has 14 residues. The germline V gene encodes CDR1 SGHNT and CDR2 YYREEE (reference sequence). Trimming stripped 2 bases from V and 2 bases from J, with 10 bases between. Written as DNA, the CDR3 is TGTGCCAGCAGCTTCGGCAGCCAACAAGAGACCCAGTACTTC. Encoded protein: CASSFGSQQETQYF.

This chain uses TRBV27 with TRBJ2-7, with unresolved D. The CDR3 has 14 amino acids. Germline V gives CDR1 MNHEY, CDR2 SMNVEV (reference sequence). V lost 2 bases and J 6 bases, leaving 14 bases between the germline ends. The CDR3 reads CASSLLGKGSEQYF. CDR3 coding DNA: TGTGCCAGCAGTTTACTAGGGAAAGGGTCCGAGCAGTACTTC.

The V and J genes are TRBV27 and TRBJ2-1; 12 bases align to TRBD2. V lost 5 bases, J lost 7 bases, and 9 bases stayed unmatched. Germline values: CDR1 MNHEY, CDR2 SMNVEV (reference sequence). The CDR3 runs to 16 residues. CDR3 in amino acids: CASSDLRTSGMNEQFF. The CDR3 DNA reads TGTGCCAGCAGTGATCTGAGGACTAGCGGGATGAATGAGCAGTTCTTC.

The CDR3 loop reads CASSYLAGSRGELFF. The CDR3 nucleotides are TGTGCCAGCAGCTATCTAGCGGGGTCCAGGGGGGAGCTGTTTTTT. The rearrangement uses TRBV11-2 and TRBJ2-2; 9 bases are a match to TRBD2. The CDR3 sequence is 15 residues long. Germline CDR1 reads SGHAT; CDR2 reads FQNNGV. V lost 4 bases to trimming and J lost 8 bases; unmatched junction nucleotides: 8.

The chain employs TRBV6-6 and TRBJ1-2; D ambiguous. Germline assignment: CDR1 MNHNY and CDR2 SVGAGI (reference sequence). With 0 bases removed from V and 8 bases from J, the gap between germline ends came to 10 bases. This CDR3 contains 13 residues. The CDR3 DNA is TGTGCCAGCAGTTACTCGATTGGCCAAGGCTACACCTTC. As protein: CASSYSIGQGYTF.

This clone appeared many times. This chain connects TRBV6-1 to TRBJ1-2; weak D call: TRBD1 (6 bases). This CDR3 region has 14 residues. From germline, CDR1 is MNHNS and CDR2 SASEGT. V was clipped by 7 bases and J by 4 bases, with 16 bases between them. CDR3 nucleotides: TGTGCCAGCACCGAAAGGGGGGCGAGCTATGGCTACACCTTC. This translates into CASTERGASYGYTF.

This clone has a handful of counts. This chain joins TRBV11-2 and TRBJ2-2; D is unclear. V lost 4 bases to trimming and J lost 6 bases, with 3 bases between them. Germline CDR1 is SGHAT and CDR2 is FQNNGV. This CDR3 comprises 11 residues. The CDR3 nucleotides read TGTGCCAGCAGCTCCCCCGGGGAGCTGTTTTTT. Its protein product is CASSSPGELFF.

The V call is TRBV19, the J call TRBJ2-7, with 7 nucleotides matching TRBD1. CDR3 length: 16 amino acids. J was trimmed by 1 base and V by 4 bases; bases with no gene match: 10. The germline gives CDR1 LNHDA, CDR2 SQIVND (reference sequence). The CDR3 sequence is CASSTTPRDSSYEQYF. The CDR3, as DNA: TGTGCCAGTAGTACCACCCCCCGGGACAGTTCCTACGAGCAGTACTTC.

The chain is built from TRBV2 and TRBJ2-2; D possibly corresponds to TRBD2 (5 bases). The CDR3 has 16 amino acids. With 4 bases removed from V and 1 base from J, the gap between germline ends came to 13 bases. Looked up from germline, CDR1 is SNHLY and CDR2 is FYNNEI. The CDR3 region is CASSAPWTWNTGELFF. As DNA, the CDR3 is TGTGCCAGCAGTGCCCCTTGGACTTGGAACACCGGGGAGCTGTTTTTT.

The CDR3 spells CASEAGTHTYNEQFF. In DNA form, the CDR3 reads TGTGCCAGTGAGGCTGGGACCCACACCTACAATGAGCAGTTCTTC. The J gene is TRBJ2-1, the V gene TRBV19; D may be TRBD1 or TRBD2 (5 bases each). Germline values: CDR1 LNHDA, CDR2 SQIVND (reference sequence). V was trimmed by 8 bases and J by 2 bases, leaving 16 bases between them. The CDR3 covers 15 residues.

This chain uses TRBV30 with TRBJ1-4; D remains ambiguous. V gave up 3 bases and J gave up 6 bases, with 26 bases separating them. The CDR3 covers 18 residues. Per the germline V gene, CDR1 is GTSNPN and CDR2 is SVGIG (reference sequence). The CDR3 reads CAWRAKTGSKIPHEKLFF. For the CDR3, the DNA is TGTGCCTGGAGAGCCAAAACCGGGTCCAAAATACCACATGAAAAACTGTTTTTT.

This clone has a single count. V usage is TRBV7-9 and J usage is TRBJ1-1, with D unresolved. The CDR3 loop spans 11 amino acids. V was clipped by 8 bases and J by 4 bases, with 8 bases between them. Germline assignment: CDR1 SEHNR and CDR2 FQNEAQ (reference sequence). The DNA of the CDR3 is TGTGCCAGCCCCCTGGGCACTGAAGCTTTCTTT. This encodes CASPLGTEAFF. Complete variable domain (other parts from reference TRBV7-9 and TRBJ1-1): DTGVSQNPRHKITKRGQNVTFRCDPISEHNRLYWYRQTLGQGPEFLTYFQNEAQLEKSRLLSDRFSAERPKGSFSTLEIQRTEQGDSAMYLCASPLGTEAFFGQGTRLTVV.

The chain couples TRBV7-2 to TRBJ1-1, with D possibly being TRBD1 (5 bases). Trimming took 1 base from V and 1 from J, leaving 10 bases between them. CDR3 length equals 15 residues. The germline V gene has CDR1 SGHTA and CDR2 FQGNSA. CDR3 region: CASSLVGAGNTEAFF. The CDR3 region has the DNA TGTGCCAGCAGCTTAGTAGGGGCTGGGAACACTGAAGCTTTCTTT.

The chain couples TRBV19 to TRBJ1-3; no definite D call. Germline loops: CDR1 LNHDA, CDR2 SQIVND (reference sequence). This CDR3 has 15 amino acids. V was pared by 2 bases and J by 0 bases, with 8 bases between. CDR3 in amino acids: CASSISGSSGNTIYF. CDR3 DNA: TGTGCCAGTAGTATATCGGGGAGCTCTGGAAACACCATATATTTT.

The chain carries TRBV7-3 and TRBJ2-1; 10 bases align to TRBD2. The CDR3 length is 17 residues. The germline gives CDR1 SGHTA, CDR2 FQGTGA. V dropped 0 bases and J dropped 5; count of bases not matched to a gene: 7. The CDR3 reads CASSLTPSGSVHNEQFF. Written as DNA, the CDR3 is TGTGCCAGCAGCTTAACGCCTAGCGGGAGTGTCCACAATGAGCAGTTCTTC. Supplemented by reference TRBV7-3 and TRBJ2-1, the full variable domain reads GAGVSQTPSNKVTEKGKYVELRCDPISGHTALYWYRQSLGQGPEFLIYFQGTGAADDSGLPNDRFFAVRPEGSVSTLKIQRTERGDSAVYLCASSLTPSGSVHNEQFFGPGTRLTVL.

V gene TRBV7-9 combines with J gene TRBJ1-1; D not certain. In germline, CDR1 is SEHNR, CDR2 FQNEAQ (reference sequence). Deletions cut 2 bases from V and 11 bases from J, with 12 bases between. The CDR3 is 12 residues long. The CDR3 loop is CASSLNPTGAFF. Written as DNA, the CDR3 is TGTGCCAGCAGCTTAAACCCCACCGGTGCTTTCTTT. Filled out from reference TRBV7-9 and TRBJ1-1, the complete variable domain reads DTGVSQNPRHKITKRGQNVTFRCDPISEHNRLYWYRQTLGQGPEFLTYFQNEAQLEKSRLLSDRFSAERPKGSFSTLEIQRTEQGDSAMYLCASSLNPTGAFFGQGTRLTVV.

V usage is TRBV19 and J usage is TRBJ2-1; D perhaps matches TRBD1 (6 bases). The CDR3 contains 13 residues. The V gene's germline CDR1 is LNHDA and CDR2 SQIVND (reference sequence). Between the trimmed V and J ends, which lost 5 bases and 8 bases, there was a span of 13 bases. The CDR3 region has the DNA TGTGCCAGTAGTTCGACCCGGACAGATGAGCAGTTCTTC. Its translation: CASSSTRTDEQFF.

This clone appeared once. This chain connects TRBV7-9 to TRBJ1-1; D is ambiguous. This CDR3 comprises 14 residues. In germline, CDR1 is SEHNR, CDR2 FQNEAQ (reference sequence). Trimming pared 3 bases from V and 4 bases from J, leaving 12 bases between. This chain's CDR3 is CASSFLSRGTEAFF. The CDR3 DNA is TGTGCCAGCAGCTTTCTTTCCCGGGGCACTGAAGCTTTCTTT.

The V gene is TRBV28, the J gene TRBJ1-2; TRBD1 matches 11 bases. This CDR3 has 13 amino acids. With 5 bases clipped from V and 8 bases from J, the junction kept 4 bases outside the gene matches. The germline V gene encodes CDR1 MDHEN and CDR2 SYDVKM. CDR3 protein: CASSPGQGDGYTF. The CDR3 nucleotides are TGTGCCAGCAGTCCGGGACAGGGGGACGGCTACACCTTC.

The rearrangement uses TRBV7-3 and TRBJ2-6; tentative D call: TRBD2 (7 bases). Germline V gene sequence: CDR1 SGHTA, CDR2 FQGTGA. The ends were cut back, 0 bases at V and 0 bases at J, with 12 bases in the middle. The CDR3 contains 18 residues. CDR3 region: CASSLTGGPHSGANVLTF. CDR3 in DNA: TGTGCCAGCAGCTTAACGGGGGGGCCTCACTCTGGGGCCAACGTCCTGACTTTC.

The chain couples TRBV7-8 to TRBJ2-7; 9 positions agree with TRBD1. The V gene's germline CDR1 is SGHVS and CDR2 FQNEAQ. J lost 7 bases, V lost 3 bases, and 7 bases had no gene match. The length of the CDR3 is 14 residues. The CDR3 DNA is TGTGCCAGCAGCTTCTTACAGGGGGCGCGGGAGCAGTACTTC. Its protein is CASSFLQGAREQYF. Using reference TRBV7-8 and TRBJ2-7 for the parts outside the CDR3, the full variable domain is GAGVSQSPRYKVAKRGQDVALRCDPISGHVSLFWYQQALGQGPEFLTYFQNEAQLDKSGLPSDRFFAERPEGSVSTLKIQRTQQEDSAVYLCASSFLQGAREQYFGPGTRLTVT.